Below, 2 T cell receptor beta chains from the same sample are listed, as sequenced in a study of blood T cell repertoires in COVID-19. Sequencing was performed with immunoSEQ multiplex PCR; in TCRdb, only in-frame clones are kept and a portion is missing. This table has about 220,000 clones, 70% to 90% appearing once. Sequencing used PBMCs or T cells enriched from blood (not recorded which). Receptor source: a woman in her fifties or sixties with acute COVID-19.

The chain uses TRBV7-9 and TRBJ1-1, with D possibly matching TRBD1 (5 bases). CDR1 is SEHNR, CDR2 FQNEAQ, per germline (reference sequence). V shed 3 bases and J shed 3 bases, with 8 bases lying between them. The CDR3 runs to 13 residues. CDR3 region: CASSFGGDTEAFF. CDR3 sequence (DNA): TGTGCCAGCAGCTTCGGGGGAGACACTGAAGCTTTCTTT.

This clone showed up just once. V usage is TRBV1 and J usage is TRBJ2-2; TRBD2, the D gene given by the table, was not confirmed from the DNA. TRBV1 is a pseudogene locus. CDR3 length: 15 amino acids. This CDR3 is CTSSPSGGNTGELFF. The CDR3 DNA reads as TGCACCAGCAGCCCTTCGGGAGGAAACACCGGGGAGCTGTTTTTT.